This T cell receptor beta chain was recovered during a study of shared clonotypes between healthy human individuals. Study results and caveats: Only blood samples were collected, and tissue repertoires likely differ.

Genomic DNA (from each subset) was split evenly across several immunoSEQ plates. Sequenced by immunoSEQ multiplex PCR; TCRdb stores in-frame clones only, minus some. This table holds more than 2 million clones, approximately 92% found once. The junction had 9 bases not matched to a gene; V was cut back by 8 bases and J by 7 bases. The length of the CDR3 is 14 residues. The germline CDR1 and CDR2 sequences are SNHLY and FYNNEI. Naivety among CD8 cells was defined by CD45RO negativity and positive CCR7 selection, thereby excluding terminally differentiated effector memory CD45RA+ cells. As to this clone: The antigen remains undetermined.

The TCR sequence derives from a man between 18 and 29 years old in good health. Some clones in this sample may be carry-over from other donors' samples. Sequenced: naive CD8+ T cells from PBMCs. The V gene is TRBV2, the J gene TRBJ2-1; 9 bases are a match to TRBD2. The CDR3, as DNA: TGTGCCAGCCGGGATAGCGGGAGATTAAATGAGCAGTTCTTC. Translated, it gives CASRDSGRLNEQFF.